The 13 T cell receptor beta chains below were found in one sample sequenced in a study of shared clonotypes between healthy human individuals. Here immunoSEQ multiplex PCR was the method, and the copy in TCRdb shows in-frame clones only, minus some. The data hold over 1.5 million clones, with under 99% observed a single time. The specimen sequenced was naive CD4+ T cells sorted from blood. As for subset: CD45RA+ positively selected. The source is a man younger than 40 in good health.

V is TRBV2 and J is TRBJ2-7; D call uncertain. The CDR3 spans 10 residues. CDR1 and CDR2 (germline): SNHLY, FYNNEI. The V and J ends lost 7 bases and 6 bases respectively, with 7 bases between them. This chain's CDR3 is CASTSGEQYF. In nucleotides, the CDR3 is TGTGCCAGCACCTCGGGCGAGCAGTACTTC.

The genes are TRBV7-9 and TRBJ2-5, with 10 bases fitting TRBD1. The CDR3 is made up of 15 amino acids. The V gene end was trimmed by 5 bases and the J gene end by 4 bases; junction bases not matched to a gene: 7. Germline V gene sequence: CDR1 SEHNR, CDR2 FQNEAQ (reference sequence). The CDR3 bases are TGTGCCAGCAGCCAAAGGACAGGGGGTTTAGAGACCCAGTACTTC. It encodes CASSQRTGGLETQYF. The complete variable domain, with remaining parts taken from reference TRBV7-9 and TRBJ2-5, reads DTGVSQNPRHKITKRGQNVTFRCDPISEHNRLYWYRQTLGQGPEFLTYFQNEAQLEKSRLLSDRFSAERPKGSFSTLEIQRTEQGDSAMYLCASSQRTGGLETQYFGPGTRLLVL.

The rearrangement uses TRBV28 and TRBJ2-3; no clear D. In germline, CDR1 is MDHEN, CDR2 SYDVKM. This CDR3 comprises 15 residues. Trimming left V 3 bases short and J 3 bases short, with 13 bases between. CDR3 in DNA: TGTGCCAGCAGTTTTCCCGCAATAGGGACAGATACGCAGTATTTT. Residues: CASSFPAIGTDTQYF.

The chain has TRBV6-6 and TRBJ2-7; TRBD1 aligns across 7 bases. Germline-derived CDR1 and CDR2 are MNHNY and SVGAGI (reference sequence). The CDR3 loop spans 15 amino acids. J gave up 3 bases and V 2 bases, and 7 bases lay outside the gene matches. The CDR3 loop reads CASSYPTGSGYEQYF. CDR3 nucleotide sequence: TGTGCCAGCAGTTACCCGACAGGGTCCGGCTACGAGCAGTACTTC.

The chain joins TRBV7-9 to TRBJ2-3; 14 bases agree with TRBD2. Germline V gives CDR1 SEHNR, CDR2 FQNEAQ (reference sequence). Trimming cost V 7 bases and J 4 bases; bases outside gene matches: 16. This CDR3 is 19 amino acids long. CDR3 sequence (DNA): TGTGCCAGCATCAAGGGGAGGACTAGCGGGAGGATTGAAGCAGATACGCAGTATTTT. It encodes CASIKGRTSGRIEADTQYF.

This chain connects TRBV11-2 to TRBJ2-7; TRBD2 matches 10 bases. V shed 4 bases, J shed 1 base, and the junction held 13 bases outside the gene matches. The CDR3 contains 18 residues. CDR1 is SGHAT, CDR2 FQNNGV, per germline. The CDR3 DNA reads TGTGCCAGCAGCTCGTATCGACCTAGCGGGAGCACTTCCTACGAGCAGTACTTC. Encoded protein: CASSSYRPSGSTSYEQYF.

This chain uses TRBV9 with TRBJ2-2; possible D gene TRBD2, 6 bases. Germline loops: CDR1 SGDLS, CDR2 YYNGEE. V was shortened by 4 bases and J by 1 base, with 17 bases between the two germline ends. The CDR3 has 17 residues. The CDR3 reads CASSPTPGLMNTGELFF. CDR3 DNA sequence: TGTGCCAGCAGCCCAACCCCGGGACTCATGAACACCGGGGAGCTGTTTTTT.

V and J are TRBV19 and TRBJ2-7, with D possibly TRBD2 on 6 matching bases. Trimming took 1 base from V and 4 from J, leaving 11 bases between them. The CDR3 runs to 14 residues. CDR1 is LNHDA, CDR2 SQIVND, per germline (reference sequence). CDR3 in DNA: TGTGCCAGTAGTATAGGCCCGGCGGGGTACGAGCAGTACTTC. Protein: CASSIGPAGYEQYF. The full variable domain, rest sourced from reference TRBV19 and TRBJ2-7, is DGGITQSPKYLFRKEGQNVTLSCEQNLNHDAMYWYRQDPGQGLRLIYYSQIVNDFQKGDIAEGYSVSREKKESFPLTVTSAQKNPTAFYLCASSIGPAGYEQYFGPGTRLTVT.

This clone was found once. This chain connects TRBV5-4 to TRBJ2-1; TRBD1 is a possible D gene (5 bases). Germline V gives CDR1 SGHNT, CDR2 YYREEE (reference sequence). The CDR3 has 12 amino acids. Trimming left V 4 bases short and J 9 bases short, with 11 bases between. This CDR3 is CASSGAVGEQFF. CDR3 DNA sequence: TGTGCCAGCAGCGGGGCGGTTGGTGAGCAGTTCTTC.

This CDR3 is CASKAGPRSNQPQHF. The CDR3 nucleotides are TGTGCCAGTAAGGCCGGACCACGTAGCAATCAGCCCCAGCATTTT. The chain carries TRBV19 and TRBJ1-5; D gene ambiguous. Trimming removed 7 bases from V and 0 bases from J, with 13 bases in between. Looked up from germline, CDR1 is LNHDA and CDR2 is SQIVND (reference sequence). The CDR3 has 15 residues.

This chain joins TRBV28 and TRBJ2-3; 9 nucleotides match TRBD2. Germline V gene data show CDR1 as MDHEN and CDR2 as SYDVKM. V lost 5 bases to trimming and J lost 5 bases; unmatched junction nucleotides: 8. The CDR3 runs 15 residues. CDR3 loop: CASSLSGSRKDTQYF. The CDR3 region has the DNA TGTGCCAGCAGTCTTAGCGGGAGCCGGAAAGATACGCAGTATTTT. Drawing the rest from reference TRBV28 and TRBJ2-3, the complete variable domain is DVKVTQSSRYLVKRTGEKVFLECVQDMDHENMFWYRQDPGLGLRLIYFSYDVKMKEKGDIPEGYSVSREKKERFSLILESASTNQTSMYLCASSLSGSRKDTQYFGPGTRLTVL.

This clone was seen a single time. This chain connects TRBV27 to TRBJ2-2; D not resolved. The CDR3 runs 16 residues. Trimming cost V 8 bases and J 4 bases, with 20 bases left between them. Per germline, CDR1 MNHEY and CDR2 SMNVEV (reference sequence). Here the CDR3 DNA reads TGTGCCAGCCATGTGGGTCCGGGTGGGCCCACCGGGGAGCTGTTTTTT. Translating gives CASHVGPGGPTGELFF.

The chain carries TRBV18 and TRBJ1-4, with D tentatively TRBD1 (5 bases). The V gene lost 2 bases and the J gene lost 8 bases, with 21 bases spanning the gap. The CDR3 is 17 amino acids. Germline-derived CDR1 and CDR2 are KGHSH and LQKENI. As DNA, the CDR3 is TGTGCCAGCTCACCATCTGGCGTGGGGGTAGTCGCCGAAAAACTGTTTTTT. Translating it yields CASSPSGVGVVAEKLFF.